This T cell receptor (beta chain) was found in a study of blood T cell repertoires in COVID-19. Overall study: Samples representing acute and convalescent COVID-19 were sourced from the United States, Italy and Spain. The analysed material was cDNA or gDNA that came from T cells, B-cell-depleted T cells, or PBMCs.

The CDR3 loop spans 14 amino acids. V lost 3 bases and J lost 0, with 9 bases in between. The germline V gene has CDR1 SGHTA and CDR2 FQGNSA. The authors' processing: Amplification with reference gene primers provided the estimates of nucleated cell counts. Measured with immunoSEQ multiplex PCR; TCRdb has only the in-frame clones, and not every one. That table gives V, J and clone size, and the DNA gave D and trimming. The sample lists about 180,000 clones, about 80% occurring once. V gene TRBV7-2 combines with J gene TRBJ2-7; possible D gene TRBD2, 6 bases. Material: peripheral blood. The clonotype originates from a woman in her 70s with acute or convalescent COVID-19. CDR3 nucleotides: TGTGCCAGCAGCTTTCGGGGGAGCTCCTACGAGCAGTACTTC. It is translated as CASSFRGSSYEQYF.